This section outlines one TCR beta chain sequence together with its context. The CDR3 loop spans 13 amino acids. After removal of 1 base from V and 5 bases from J, the junction contained 2 bases not matched to a gene. The V gene's germline CDR1 is SGHNT and CDR2 YYREEE (reference sequence). The data were obtained in a study of blood T cell repertoires in COVID-19. Background on the study: T cells, B-cell-depleted T cells, or PBMCs supplied cDNA or gDNA.

Here immunoSEQ multiplex PCR was the method, and the copy in TCRdb shows in-frame clones only, minus some. The sample yields some 120,000 clones, around nine tenths seen once. Sequencing input: peripheral blood. The sequence was obtained from a middle-aged man with acute or convalescent COVID-19. The V gene is TRBV5-4, the J gene TRBJ1-1; 7 bases map to TRBD1. The CDR3 spells CASSLYRGTEAFF. The CDR3 DNA reads TGTGCCAGCAGCTTGTACAGGGGTACTGAAGCTTTCTTT.